These 11 T cell receptor beta chains were sequenced from one sample in a study of T cells after yellow fever vaccination. TCRdb passed the 5' RACE reads through MiXCR, listing each CDR3 protein once. This sample has about 350,000 distinct CDR3 sequences; around 10% occur once, and the top ten carry more than 15%. The source material was PBMCs, sampled on the day of the first yellow fever vaccination. The receptors shown here come from a man between 18 and 35 years old who received the YFV17D yellow fever vaccine.

The V gene is TRBV4-3, the J gene TRBJ2-7, with D tentatively TRBD2 (5 bases). V lost 0 bases and J lost 1, with 16 bases in between. Germline V gene lookup returns CDR1 LGHNA and CDR2 YSLEER. This CDR3 is 17 amino acids long. The CDR3 loop reads CASSQDLGTGKSYEQYF. Here the CDR3 DNA reads TGCGCCAGCAGCCAAGATTTGGGAACCGGGAAATCCTACGAGCAGTACTTC.

The chain has TRBV18 and TRBJ1-1, with a weak D call TRBD1 (5 bases). V was clipped by 5 bases and J by 9 bases, with 19 bases between them. This CDR3 is built from 14 residues. The germline V gene has CDR1 KGHSH and CDR2 LQKENI. The CDR3 spells CASSGGNPEIKAFF. CDR3 nucleotide sequence: TGTGCCAGCTCAGGGGGAAACCCCGAGATTAAAGCTTTCTTT.

This clonotype has a handful of counts. The chain links TRBV19 to TRBJ2-2; D uncertain. This CDR3 contains 21 residues. Trimming pared 7 bases from V and 0 bases from J, leaving 30 bases between. In germline, CDR1 is LNHDA, CDR2 SQIVND (reference sequence). The CDR3 reads CASTLFPLNSHHFANTGELFF. The CDR3 DNA reads TGTGCCAGTACCTTATTCCCCCTAAACAGCCACCACTTCGCGAACACCGGGGAGCTGTTTTTT.

This clonotype appeared many times. The rearrangement links TRBV29-1 to TRBJ1-1; no definite D call. The germline V gene has CDR1 SQVTM and CDR2 ANQGSEA. The CDR3 contains 11 residues. V was clipped by 4 bases and J by 1 base, with 4 bases between them. CDR3 nucleotides: TGCAGCGTTGTGGGGAACACTGAAGCTTTCTTT. It is translated as CSVVGNTEAFF.

This chain connects TRBV7-9 to TRBJ2-1; D is ambiguous. The V gene's germline CDR1 is SEHNR and CDR2 FQNEAQ (reference sequence). Deletions cut 2 bases from V and 4 bases from J, with 12 bases between. The CDR3 loop spans 15 amino acids. CDR3 DNA sequence: TGTGCCAGCAGCTTACAGGTGGGGTCTTACAATGAGCAGTTCTTC. The encoded protein is CASSLQVGSYNEQFF.

The DNA for the CDR3 is TGTGCCTGGGCAGGGCTAGGGAGCTCTGGAAACACCATATATTTT. Translated, it gives CAWAGLGSSGNTIYF. The V and J genes are TRBV30 and TRBJ1-3; D possibly corresponds to TRBD1 (5 bases). The germline CDR1 and CDR2 sequences are GTSNPN and SVGIG (reference sequence). V lost 5 bases and J 0 bases, leaving 14 bases between the germline ends. The CDR3 runs 15 residues.

This clonotype occurred a few times. The rearrangement uses TRBV7-3 and TRBJ2-5, with D possibly matching TRBD2 (6 bases). CDR1 SGHTA and CDR2 FQGTGA come from the germline V gene. Trimming pared 2 bases from V and 1 base from J, leaving 14 bases between. The CDR3 has 16 residues. The CDR3 protein is CASSLGGAKSQETQYF. The CDR3 DNA sequence: TGTGCCAGCAGCTTAGGAGGGGCAAAATCCCAAGAGACCCAGTACTTC.

The rearrangement links TRBV5-1 to TRBJ2-1, with no clear D. In germline, CDR1 is SGHRS, CDR2 YFSETQ. The CDR3 extends over 16 amino acids. V was cut by 5 bases and J by 3 bases, with 18 bases left in between. The CDR3 sequence: CASSILPDPNYNEQFF. CDR3 DNA sequence: TGCGCCAGCAGTATTTTGCCGGACCCCAACTACAATGAGCAGTTCTTC.

The chain joins TRBV11-2 to TRBJ1-5, with TRBD1 matching 11 bases. This CDR3 spans 18 amino acids. After removal of 5 bases from V and 0 bases from J, the junction contained 9 bases not matched to a gene. The germline V gene encodes CDR1 SGHAT and CDR2 FQNNGV. CDR3 nucleotide sequence: TGTGCCAGCAGCCGTGGGACAGGGGGACGCTATAGCAATCAGCCCCAGCATTTT. Residues: CASSRGTGGRYSNQPQHF.

The chain uses TRBV7-2 and TRBJ2-7, with a tentative D call TRBD1 (5 bases). The CDR3 has 15 amino acids. CDR1 and CDR2 from the germline V gene are SGHTA and FQGNSA. Trimming removed 1 base from V and 0 bases from J, with 10 bases in between. CDR3 in DNA: TGTGCCAGCAGCTTAGGGCCTAGGGGCTCCTACGAGCAGTACGTC. It translates to CASSLGPRGSYEQYV.

This clonotype was detected a few times. The chain combines TRBV6-1 with TRBJ2-6, with D possibly TRBD1 on 6 matching bases. The germline V gene encodes CDR1 MNHNS and CDR2 SASEGT. CDR3 size: 15 residues. Deletions cut 6 bases from V and 4 bases from J, with 13 bases between. The CDR3 sequence: CASRVQGYGANVLTF. The CDR3 nucleotides are TGTGCCAGCAGGGTTCAGGGGTACGGGGCCAACGTCCTGACTTTC.